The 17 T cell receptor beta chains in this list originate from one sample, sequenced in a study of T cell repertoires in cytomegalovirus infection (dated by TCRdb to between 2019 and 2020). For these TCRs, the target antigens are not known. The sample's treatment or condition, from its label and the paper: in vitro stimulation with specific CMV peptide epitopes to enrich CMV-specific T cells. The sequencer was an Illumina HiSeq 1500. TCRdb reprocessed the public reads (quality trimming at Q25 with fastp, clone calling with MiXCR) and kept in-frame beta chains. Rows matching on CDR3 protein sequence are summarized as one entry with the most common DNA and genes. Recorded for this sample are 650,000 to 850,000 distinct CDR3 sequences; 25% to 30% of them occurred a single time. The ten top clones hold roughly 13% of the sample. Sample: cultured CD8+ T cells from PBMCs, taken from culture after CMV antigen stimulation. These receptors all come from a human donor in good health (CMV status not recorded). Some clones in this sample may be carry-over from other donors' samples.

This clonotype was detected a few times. The CDR3 sequence is CASSPWGAQRGTEAFF. For the CDR3, the DNA is TGCGCCAGCAGCCCATGGGGGGCCCAGCGGGGCACTGAAGCTTTCTTT. The gene calls are TRBV5-1 and TRBJ1-1, with TRBD1 as a possible D gene (6 bases). Trimming removed 4 bases from V and 4 bases from J, with 20 bases in between. This CDR3 comprises 16 residues. Germline lookup yields CDR1 SGHRS and CDR2 YFSETQ.

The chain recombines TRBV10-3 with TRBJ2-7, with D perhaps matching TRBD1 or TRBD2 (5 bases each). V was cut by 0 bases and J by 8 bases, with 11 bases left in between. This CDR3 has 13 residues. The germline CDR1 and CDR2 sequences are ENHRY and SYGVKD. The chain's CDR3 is CAISESGVNQQYV. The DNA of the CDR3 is TGTGCCATCAGTGAGTCGGGGGTTAATCAGCAGTACGTC.

The CDR3 here is CASSLEGGGVKGYTF. CDR3 coding DNA: TGCGCCAGCAGCTTGGAAGGAGGGGGCGTTAAAGGCTACACCTTC. The rearrangement joins TRBV5-1 to TRBJ1-2; 7 nucleotides line up with TRBD1. The CDR3 runs 15 residues. Unmatched junction bases numbered 10, after V lost 0 bases and J lost 8 bases. Germline lookup yields CDR1 SGHRS and CDR2 YFSETQ.

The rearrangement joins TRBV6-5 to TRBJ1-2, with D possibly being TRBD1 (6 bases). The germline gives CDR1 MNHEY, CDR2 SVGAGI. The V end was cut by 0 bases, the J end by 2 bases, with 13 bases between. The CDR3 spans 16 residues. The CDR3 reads CASSYSKSGANYGYTF. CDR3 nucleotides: TGTGCCAGCAGTTACTCGAAGTCAGGGGCAAACTATGGCTACACCTTC.

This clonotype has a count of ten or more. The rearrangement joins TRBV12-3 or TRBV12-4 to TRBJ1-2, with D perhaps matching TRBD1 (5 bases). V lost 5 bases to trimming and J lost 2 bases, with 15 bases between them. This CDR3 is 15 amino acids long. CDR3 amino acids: CASSPGRPGNYGYTF. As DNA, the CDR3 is TGTGCCAGCAGTCCGGGGCGACCAGGGAACTATGGCTACACCTTC.

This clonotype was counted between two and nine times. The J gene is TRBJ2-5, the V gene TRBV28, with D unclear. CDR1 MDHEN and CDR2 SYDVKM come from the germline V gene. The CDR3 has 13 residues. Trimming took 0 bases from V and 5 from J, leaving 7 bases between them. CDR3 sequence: CASSLWVGETQYF. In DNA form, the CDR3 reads TGTGCCAGCAGTTTATGGGTTGGGGAGACCCAGTACTTC.

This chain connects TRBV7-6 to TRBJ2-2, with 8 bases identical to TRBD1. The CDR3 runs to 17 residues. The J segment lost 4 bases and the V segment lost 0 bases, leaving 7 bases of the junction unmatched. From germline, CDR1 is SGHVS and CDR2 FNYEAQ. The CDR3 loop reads CASSLARAGGRTGELFF. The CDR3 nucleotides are TGTGCCAGCAGCTTAGCGAGGGCAGGGGGCCGCACCGGGGAGCTGTTTTTT.

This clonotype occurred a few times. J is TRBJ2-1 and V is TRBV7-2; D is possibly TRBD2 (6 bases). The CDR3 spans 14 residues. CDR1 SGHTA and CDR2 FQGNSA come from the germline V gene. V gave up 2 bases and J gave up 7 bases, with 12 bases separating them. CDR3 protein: CASSLSRGENEQFF. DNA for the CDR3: TGTGCCAGCAGCTTAAGCCGCGGGGAAAATGAGCAGTTCTTC.

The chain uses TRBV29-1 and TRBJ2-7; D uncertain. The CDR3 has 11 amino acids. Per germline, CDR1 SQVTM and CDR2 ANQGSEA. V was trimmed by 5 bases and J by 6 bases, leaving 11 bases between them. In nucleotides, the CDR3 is TGCAGCGTTCGTAAGGGATCCGAGCAGTACGTC. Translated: CSVRKGSEQYV.

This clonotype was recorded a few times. CDR3 DNA: TGTGCCACAGATTTGGGGCCGGTGGTCTACGAGCAGTACGTC. It encodes CATDLGPVVYEQYV. The gene calls are TRBV7-2 and TRBJ2-7; TRBD1 is a possible D gene (5 bases). From germline, CDR1 is SGHTA and CDR2 FQGNSA. This CDR3 is built from 14 residues. V gave up 10 bases and J gave up 3 bases, with 19 bases separating them.

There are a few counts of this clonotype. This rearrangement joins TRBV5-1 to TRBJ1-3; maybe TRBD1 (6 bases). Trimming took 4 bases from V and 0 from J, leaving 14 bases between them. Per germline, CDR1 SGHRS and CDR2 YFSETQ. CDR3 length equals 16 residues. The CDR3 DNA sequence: TGCGCCAGCAGCCCGGAACCGACAGGCTCTGGAAACACCATATATTTT. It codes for CASSPEPTGSGNTIYF.

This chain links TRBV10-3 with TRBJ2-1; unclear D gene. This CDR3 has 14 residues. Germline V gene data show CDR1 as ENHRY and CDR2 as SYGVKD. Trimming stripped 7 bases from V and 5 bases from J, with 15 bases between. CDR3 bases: TGTGCCATCACTATGACATACCCCCACAATGAGCAGTTCTTC. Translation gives CAITMTYPHNEQFF.

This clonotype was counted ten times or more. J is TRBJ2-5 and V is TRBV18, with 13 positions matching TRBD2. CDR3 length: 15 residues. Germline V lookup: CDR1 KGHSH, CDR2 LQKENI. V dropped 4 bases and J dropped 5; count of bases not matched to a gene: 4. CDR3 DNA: TGTGCCAGCTCACTAGGACTAGCGGGGGTGGAGACCCAGTACTTC. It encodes CASSLGLAGVETQYF.

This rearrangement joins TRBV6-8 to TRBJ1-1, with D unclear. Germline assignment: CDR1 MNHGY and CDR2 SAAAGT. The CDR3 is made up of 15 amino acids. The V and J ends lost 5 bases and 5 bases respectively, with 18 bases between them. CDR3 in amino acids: CASSVYPGGSTEAFF. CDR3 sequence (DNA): TGTGCCAGCAGTGTTTACCCGGGTGGGAGTACTGAAGCTTTCTTT.

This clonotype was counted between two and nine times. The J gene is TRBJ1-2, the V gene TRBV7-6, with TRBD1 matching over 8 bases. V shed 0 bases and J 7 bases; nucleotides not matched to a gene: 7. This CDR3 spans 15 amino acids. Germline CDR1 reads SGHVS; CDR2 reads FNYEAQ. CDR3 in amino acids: CASSLADRDSGGYTF. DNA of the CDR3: TGTGCCAGCAGCTTAGCGGACAGGGATAGCGGTGGCTACACCTTC.

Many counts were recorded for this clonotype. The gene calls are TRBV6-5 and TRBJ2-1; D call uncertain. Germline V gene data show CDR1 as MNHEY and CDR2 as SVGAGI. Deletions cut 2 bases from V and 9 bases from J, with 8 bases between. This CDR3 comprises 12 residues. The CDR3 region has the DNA TGTGCCAGCAGTTACCCGGGTCCTGAGCAGTTCTTC. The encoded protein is CASSYPGPEQFF.

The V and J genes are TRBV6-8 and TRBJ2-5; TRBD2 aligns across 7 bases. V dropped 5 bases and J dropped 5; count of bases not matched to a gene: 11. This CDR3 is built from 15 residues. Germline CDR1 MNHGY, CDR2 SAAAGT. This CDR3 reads CASSARTSPRETQYF. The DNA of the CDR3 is TGTGCCAGCAGTGCGAGGACTAGTCCCAGGGAGACCCAGTACTTC.